This TCR beta chain comes out of a study of T-cell memory formation after mild COVID-19. Study as a whole: Most TCR clusters belonged to a single donor. Study outcomes and limitations: Confirmation of SARS-CoV-2 specificity was lacking for second-wave clones peaking day 37. In pre-infection memory, a portion of responding clones appeared, which suggested that cross-reactive memory joined. CD4+ contracting clones lay mainly in CM and EM, CD8+ ones in EMRA.

MiXCR, run by TCRdb on the 5' RACE reads, gives a single entry per CDR3 protein. In the table there are fewer than 600,000 distinct CDR3 sequences, less than 25% of which are singletons. As for this clonotype: What it binds is unknown.

The receptor comes from an adult woman who had mild COVID-19 (a few samples of this study predate the infection). Cell type and time point are not known. Sequencing input: PBMCs or a T cell subset sorted from them (not recorded which).

The CDR3 DNA reads as TGTGCCACCAGCCTCACAGATACGCAGTATTTT. Its translation is CATSLTDTQYF. The chain couples TRBV24-1 to TRBJ2-3; D is unresolved. This CDR3 has 11 amino acids. Between the trimmed V and J ends, which lost 7 bases and 2 bases, there was a span of 3 bases. CDR1 KGHDR and CDR2 SFDVKD come from the germline V gene.